Below are 8 T cell receptor beta chains sequenced from a single sample in a study of T cell repertoires in ileal Crohn's disease. The repertoire was sequenced with immunoSEQ multiplex PCR; TCRdb's copy has only in-frame clones and lacks some. Of about 4,500 clones listed, less than 85% are singletons. The sequenced sample consisted of ileal tissue. These TCRs come from an adult with Crohn's disease.

The chain uses TRBV6-6 and TRBJ1-6, with 9 bases that match TRBD1. The J segment lost 9 bases and the V segment lost 6 bases, leaving 6 bases of the junction unmatched. The germline V gene encodes CDR1 MNHNY and CDR2 SVGAGI (reference sequence). The CDR3 runs 14 residues. CDR3 sequence (DNA): TGTGCCAGCAGCCTACAGGGGGCTGGTTCACCCCTCCACTTT. The encoded protein is CASSLQGAGSPLHF.

This clone has only a few counts. The rearrangement joins TRBV6-5 to TRBJ1-4; D is undetermined. The CDR3 covers 13 residues. The ends were cut back, 5 bases at V and 8 bases at J, with 12 bases in the middle. Germline CDR1 is MNHEY and CDR2 is SVGAGI. CDR3 in amino acids: CASSPPSSEKLFF. In DNA, the CDR3 is TGTGCCAGCAGTCCCCCCAGTTCGGAAAAACTGTTTTTT.

This clone was found a few times. This sequence joins TRBV28 and TRBJ1-1; D is perhaps TRBD1 (5 bases). V was clipped by 9 bases and J by 1 base, with 18 bases between them. The CDR3 has 15 amino acids. Germline assignment: CDR1 MDHEN and CDR2 SYDVKM. In DNA form, the CDR3 reads TGTGCCAGTACGGTTGGGGGGAGGCAGAACACTGAAGCTTTCTTT. This gives the protein CASTVGGRQNTEAFF.

The chain links TRBV7-9 to TRBJ2-5; TRBD2 matches at 10 bases. This CDR3 has 15 residues. Germline CDR1 SEHNR, CDR2 FQNEAQ (reference sequence). Trimming cost V 6 bases and J 1 base; bases outside gene matches: 5. In DNA, the CDR3 is TGTGCCAGCAGACTGACTAGCGGGCCCCAAGAGACCCAGTACTTC. This sequence encodes CASRLTSGPQETQYF. The full variable domain, with the rest looked up from reference TRBV7-9 and TRBJ2-5, is DTGVSQNPRHKITKRGQNVTFRCDPISEHNRLYWYRQTLGQGPEFLTYFQNEAQLEKSRLLSDRFSAERPKGSFSTLEIQRTEQGDSAMYLCASRLTSGPQETQYFGPGTRLLVL.

The gene calls are TRBV4-2 and TRBJ2-2, with D tentatively TRBD2 (6 bases). CDR1 LGHNA and CDR2 YNFKEQ come from the germline V gene. This CDR3 comprises 15 residues. With 0 bases removed from V and 8 bases from J, the gap between germline ends came to 13 bases. This CDR3 is CASSQEEGGTGELFF. The CDR3 bases are TGTGCCAGCAGCCAAGAAGAGGGAGGAACTGGGGAGCTGTTTTTT.

This clone was picked up one time. The genes are TRBV11-2 and TRBJ2-3; tentatively, D is TRBD2 (5 bases). This CDR3 region has 14 residues. CDR1 is SGHAT and CDR2 is FQNNGV in the germline V gene. V was pared by 3 bases and J by 0 bases, with 7 bases between. This chain's CDR3 is CASSFDYSTDTQYF. In DNA form, the CDR3 reads TGTGCCAGCAGCTTTGACTACAGCACAGATACGCAGTATTTT.

Only a few counts were recorded for this clone. V usage is TRBV6-5 and J usage is TRBJ2-2, with D perhaps matching TRBD2 (5 bases). The germline gives CDR1 MNHEY, CDR2 SVGAGI. The CDR3 sequence is 11 residues long. Trimming took off 10 bases at V and 7 bases at J, with 10 bases between the two ends. CDR3 sequence: CATRRGGELFF. The CDR3 nucleotides are TGTGCCACTCGACGGGGCGGGGAGCTGTTTTTT.

There are a few counts of this clone. J is TRBJ1-2 and V is TRBV2, with D unresolved. Germline V gene sequence: CDR1 SNHLY, CDR2 FYNNEI. Between the trimmed V and J ends, which lost 6 bases and 6 bases, there was a span of 14 bases. The CDR3 extends over 13 amino acids. The CDR3 DNA follows: TGTGCCAGCAGCCCCAACGGGGAGCATGGCTACACCTTC. Protein product: CASSPNGEHGYTF.